This TCR beta chain was obtained from a study of CD8+CD57+ T cells in acquired aplastic anemia (dated by TCRdb to 2016 to 2019). Regarding the complete study: A mean of roughly 3.2 ug of DNA, ranging from roughly 0.18 to 30 ug, was extracted from sorted CD4+ and CD8+ cells. CD8+CD57+ expansion was defined as a frequency above the mean frequency observed in healthy subjects.

For this clonotype: Its specific antigen is unknown. No per-base quality is available; no much larger clone lies one base away.

Expansion of CD8+CD57+ cells had been shown by flow cytometry in the patients chosen for sequencing. Severe acquired aplastic anemia was diagnosed in all patients according to International Study of Aplastic Anemia and Agranulocytosis and Camitta criteria. At the time blood was sampled, none of the patients had received any therapy. The study deep-sequenced TCR repertoires of sorted CD4+ and CD8+ blood T cells from severe aplastic anemia patients and healthy subjects. Patients were enrolled in the USA under clinicaltrials.gov protocols 00001620, 01623167, 00001397, 00071045, 00081523 and 00961064. Ficoll-Paque density gradient centrifugation was used to isolate peripheral blood mononuclear cells. Before DNA was extracted, CD4+ and CD8+ T cells were sorted using either FACS or magnetic beads. The research as a whole found: Between patients and healthy controls, no significant difference in CD8+ Simpson's diversity was found (P=0.060). Although some 28 CD8+ CDR3 sequences were shared by patients and controls, these sequences appeared highly expressed in patients and within the immunodominant clones of patients.

Sequences SEHNR (CDR1) and FQNEAQ (CDR2) are obtained from the germline V gene (reference sequence). After removal of 4 bases from V and 10 bases from J, the junction retains 9 bases not matched to a gene. From the cysteine through the phenylalanine, the CDR3 covers 15 amino acids. The DNA shown is the 45-base CDR3, in frame from base 1. Genomic DNA served as template for TCR beta VDJ combination and CDR3 sequence profiling. TCR repertoire sequencing was run on an Illumina HiSeq 2000. Concerning the study's data processing: Repertoires were assessed using TRBV/TRBJ rearrangement plots, CDR3 size and DJ length profiles, and Simpson's diversity index. Whichever DNA sequence was most abundant in the deep sequencing data was defined as the immunodominant clone. CDR3 amino acid sequences were screened for sharing across subjects and were compared with published repertoires and the VDJdb database. TCRdb reworked the public reads: Q25 trimming with fastp, MiXCR clone assembly, productive beta chains retained. Each entry merges the rows of one CDR3 protein and shows their most common DNA and genes. The V and J calls come from TCRdb's annotation, not from the publication. The sample table records 180,000 or so distinct CDR3 sequences; 48% of these occur just once. Roughly 1.8% of the sample belongs to the ten largest clones.

This receptor was obtained from a human donor with aplastic anemia. The sequencing sample was made of sorted CD4+, CD8+, or CD8+CD57+ T cells (not recorded which) from PBMCs. The chain employs TRBV7-9 and TRBJ1-6, with TRBD1 identical over 8 junction bases. The CDR3 region has the sequence CASSSPDRGESPLHF. The DNA reads as follows: TGTGCCAGCAGCTCTCCTGACAGGGGAGAATCACCCCTCCACTTT. Where the CDR3 stops, the reference TRBV7-9 and TRBJ1-6 genes take over; the full variable domain is DTGVSQNPRHKITKRGQNVTFRCDPISEHNRLYWYRQTLGQGPEFLTYFQNEAQLEKSRLLSDRFSAERPKGSFSTLEIQRTEQGDSAMYLCASSSPDRGESPLHFGNGTRLTVT.